This is a list of T cell receptor beta chains from one sample in a study of T-cell memory formation after mild COVID-19. TCRdb redid the calling of the 5' RACE reads with MiXCR, one entry per CDR3 protein. The table lists a few hundred thousand distinct CDR3 sequences, about 16% of them singletons. Sequencing input: PBMCs or a T cell subset sorted from them (not recorded which). The receptors stem from a man aged 18 to 35 who had mild COVID-19 (a few samples of this study predate the infection). Cell type and time point are not known. CDR3s include the opening cysteine and the closing phenylalanine or tryptophan. The D gene is left open where the match is weak. Size tells how often a clone was seen (once, few, many) or the class of an expanded clone, and some rows leave it out.

cdr3_aa,cdr3_nt,cdr3_length,clone_size,j_call,d_call,v_call
CASNDRGEDQETQYF,TGTGCCAGCAACGACAGGGGGGAGGACCAAGAGACCCAGTACTTC,15,.,TRBJ2-5,TRBD1,TRBV5-6
CASSIDVQAIYEQYF,TGTGCCAGTAGTATTGACGTACAGGCGATCTACGAGCAGTACTTC,15,few,TRBJ2-7,.,TRBV19
CASSYDRGFMNTEAFF,TGTGCCAGCAGTTACGACAGGGGGTTCATGAACACTGAAGCTTTCTTT,16,once,TRBJ1-1,TRBD1,TRBV6-5
CAWAGDTDTQYF,TGTGCCTGGGCGGGAGACACAGATACGCAGTATTTT,12,.,TRBJ2-3,TRBD2,TRBV30
CASSLEDRAGEQYF,TGTGCCAGCAGCTTAGAGGACAGGGCGGGAGAGCAGTACTTC,14,few,TRBJ2-7,TRBD1,TRBV7-9
CASSLSGTSGSGGADTQYF,TGCGCCAGCAGCCTGAGCGGGACTAGCGGGTCCGGCGGCGCAGATACGCAGTATTTT,19,few,TRBJ2-3,TRBD2,TRBV5-1
CASSQPGSGGTLDTQYF,TGTGCCAGCAGCCAGCCGGGGAGCGGGGGTACGTTGGATACGCAGTATTTT,17,.,TRBJ2-3,TRBD2,TRBV7-8
CASSFPSGGTTDTQYF,TGCGCCAGCAGCTTCCCTAGCGGGGGCACCACAGATACGCAGTATTTT,16,few,TRBJ2-3,TRBD2,TRBV5-1
CASSAPKRGTNPTEQFF,TGTGCCAGCAGCGCACCTAAAAGAGGGACTAATCCCACTGAGCAGTTCTTC,17,.,TRBJ2-1,TRBD2,TRBV9
CASSPVRVGTEAFF,TGTGCCAGCTCACCGGTGAGGGTCGGAACTGAAGCTTTCTTT,14,.,TRBJ1-1,.,TRBV18
CASSPGLAGGLYSYNEQFF,TGTGCCAGCAGCCCAGGACTAGCGGGGGGCCTTTACTCCTACAATGAGCAGTTCTTC,19,.,TRBJ2-1,TRBD2,TRBV7-3
CASSPWDLSEKLFF,TGTGCCAGCTCACCATGGGACTTAAGTGAAAAACTGTTTTTT,14,few,TRBJ1-4,.,TRBV18
CASSPELNTQYF,TGTGCCAGCTCCCCCGAACTGAATACGCAGTATTTT,12,many,TRBJ2-3,.,TRBV2
CSAPGASIETQYF,TGCAGTGCTCCTGGGGCCTCTATAGAGACCCAGTACTTC,13,.,TRBJ2-5,.,TRBV20-1
CASSFAGRNTEAFF,TGTGCCAGCAGTTTCGCAGGGAGGAACACTGAAGCTTTCTTT,14,.,TRBJ1-1,.,TRBV27
CSAWGGTSRNEQFF,TGCAGTGCTTGGGGGGGGACTAGCCGCAATGAGCAGTTCTTC,14,.,TRBJ2-1,TRBD2,TRBV20-1
CASSPGQGFVQYF,TGTGCCAGCTCACCTGGGCAGGGGTTTGTGCAGTACTTC,13,few,TRBJ2-7,.,TRBV18